This TCR beta chain was observed in a study of shared clonotypes between healthy human individuals. Study results and limitations: Few donors limited the genetic and exposure-history diversity represented. Only blood was sampled; tissue repertoires likely differ.

This clone was seen just once. The antigen remains unidentified. The investigators split CD4+ cells into a CD45RA+ naive subset and a CD45RA-negative memory subset. The protocol was immunoSEQ multiplex PCR, while the TCRdb copy is restricted to in-frame clones and leaves out a portion. In the table there are 950,000 to 1,300,000 clones, around 74% of which are singletons. Germline V lookup: CDR1 SGHRS, CDR2 YFSETQ. This CDR3 spans 15 amino acids. V lost 3 bases and J 2 bases, leaving 13 bases between the germline ends. The sequence was collected from a man between 18 and 29 years old in good health. Sequenced input: memory CD4+ T cells sorted from blood. Specified subset: CD45RA-negative fraction. The chain is built from TRBV5-1 and TRBJ2-3; D gene uncertain. The CDR3 here is CASSSWRSSTDTQYF. The CDR3 DNA reads TGCGCCAGCAGCTCCTGGCGGAGTTCCACAGATACGCAGTATTTT. Variable domain in full (rest from reference TRBV5-1 and TRBJ2-3): KAGVTQTPRYLIKTRGQQVTLSCSPISGHRSVSWYQQTPGQGLQFLFEYFSETQRNKGNFPGRFSGRQFSNSRSEMNVSTLELGDSALYLCASSSWRSSTDTQYFGPGTRLTVL.